These 7 T cell receptor beta chains share one sample of origin, sequenced in a study of shared clonotypes between healthy human individuals. The method was immunoSEQ multiplex PCR; TCRdb's version includes in-frame clones alone and lacks a portion of them. This sample has around 450,000 clones, with more than 75% found just once. The sequenced material came from PBMCs. The receptors stem from a middle-aged woman in good health. Some clones in this sample may be carry-over from other donors' samples.

This clone has a handful of counts. The chain couples TRBV29-1 to TRBJ1-4; the D is unclear. The CDR3 extends over 14 amino acids. V was trimmed by 5 bases and J by 4 bases, leaving 14 bases between them. Germline loops: CDR1 SQVTM, CDR2 ANQGSEA. CDR3 sequence: CSVSRPGVNEKLFF. The CDR3 DNA is TGCAGCGTTAGCCGACCCGGGGTTAATGAAAAACTGTTTTTT.

This clone was recorded only once. V is TRBV30 and J is TRBJ2-1; 8 nucleotides align to TRBD1. Germline V gene data show CDR1 as GTSNPN and CDR2 as SVGIG (reference sequence). V was pared by 0 bases and J by 4 bases, with 5 bases of the junction left unmatched. The length of the CDR3 is 15 residues. The CDR3 nucleotides read TGTGCCTGGAGTGTCGGGACAGGCCTTTACAATGAGCAGTTCTTC. Translation: CAWSVGTGLYNEQFF.

The chain employs TRBV28 and TRBJ2-1; the match to TRBD2 covers 11 bases. This CDR3 contains 15 residues. V shed 5 bases and J 8 bases; nucleotides not matched to a gene: 8. Germline lookup yields CDR1 MDHEN and CDR2 SYDVKM. The CDR3 coding sequence is TGTGCCAGCAGTATATTAGCGGGAGGGGGGGATGAGCAGTTCTTC. As protein: CASSILAGGGDEQFF.

This clone was counted once. This rearrangement joins TRBV4-2 to TRBJ1-4; 9 positions match TRBD1. Germline values: CDR1 LGHNA, CDR2 YNFKEQ. Trimming at V came to 0 bases and at J to 7 bases, leaving 9 bases not matched to a gene. The length of the CDR3 is 17 residues. CDR3 DNA: TGTGCCAGCAGCCAAGAGAAGATACAGGGGGCCGGTGAAAAACTGTTTTTT. Translated, it gives CASSQEKIQGAGEKLFF.

V is TRBV28 and J is TRBJ2-6, with a tentative D call TRBD1 (5 bases). The CDR3 sequence is 17 residues long. Trimming removed 3 bases at V and 0 bases at J, with 12 bases between. The germline V gene encodes CDR1 MDHEN and CDR2 SYDVKM. The CDR3 reads CASSFGDSNSGANVLTF. The DNA for the CDR3 is TGTGCCAGCAGTTTTGGTGACAGCAACTCTGGGGCCAACGTCCTGACTTTC.

This sequence joins TRBV27 and TRBJ2-7; no definite D call. CDR1 and CDR2 from the germline V gene are MNHEY and SMNVEV (reference sequence). The CDR3 runs 14 residues. V lost 0 bases and J 7 bases, leaving 13 bases between the germline ends. CDR3 sequence reads: CASSLSPTLREQYF. Written as DNA, the CDR3 is TGTGCCAGCAGTTTATCTCCGACCCTACGGGAGCAGTACTTC.

The rearrangement links TRBV5-1 to TRBJ2-5, with D possibly matching TRBD2 (6 bases). The V gene lost 4 bases and the J gene lost 0 bases, with 7 bases spanning the gap. Germline assignment: CDR1 SGHRS and CDR2 YFSETQ. This CDR3 contains 13 residues. CDR3 coding DNA: TGCGCCAGCAGCAGGGACTACCAAGAGACCCAGTACTTC. This translates into CASSRDYQETQYF.